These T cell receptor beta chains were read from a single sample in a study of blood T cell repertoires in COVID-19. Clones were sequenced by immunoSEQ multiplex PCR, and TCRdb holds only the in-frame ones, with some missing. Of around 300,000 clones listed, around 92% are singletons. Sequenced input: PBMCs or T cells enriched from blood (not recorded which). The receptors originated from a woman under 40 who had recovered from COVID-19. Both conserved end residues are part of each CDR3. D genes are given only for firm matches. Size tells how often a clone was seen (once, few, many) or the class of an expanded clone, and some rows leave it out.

CASSLAFASGTYEQYF TGTGCCAGCAGTTTAGCCTTCGCTAGCGGGACTTACGAGCAGTACTTC TRBV28 . TRBD2 16 TRBJ2-7
CSVEESFRGYTF TGCAGCGTTGAAGAAAGTTTCCGGGGCTACACCTTC TRBV29-1 once . 12 TRBJ1-2
CATSRRLAGEIGNEQFF TGTGCCACCAGCAGAAGGCTAGCGGGAGAGATAGGCAATGAGCAGTTCTTC TRBV15 . TRBD2 17 TRBJ2-1
CASSSPLAGAYEQYF TGTGCCAGCAGCTCGCCCTTAGCGGGAGCCTACGAGCAGTACTTC TRBV7-9 . TRBD2 15 TRBJ2-7
CASSLWPDREVPPQHF TGCGCCAGCAGCCTATGGCCGGACAGGGAGGTTCCGCCCCAGCATTTT TRBV5-1 once TRBD1 16 TRBJ1-5
CASSQRGTGSAF TGTGCCAGCAGCCAGAGGGGGACAGGGTCGGCCTTC TRBV7-2 . TRBD1 12 TRBJ1-2
CASSSRDRPGQGAPGELFF TGTGCCAGCAGCTCGAGAGACCGACCGGGACAGGGGGCGCCCGGGGAGCTGTTTTTT TRBV7-9 . TRBD1 19 TRBJ2-2
CASSTKDNRDSHYNEQFF TGTGCCAGCTCCACCAAGGATAATCGGGACTCACACTACAATGAGCAGTTCTTC TRBV18 . . 18 TRBJ2-1
CASSIDGTRKQFF TGTGCCAGTAGTATAGATGGGACTAGGAAGCAGTTCTTC TRBV19 . TRBD2 13 TRBJ2-1
CASSRGLAGEGETQYF TGTGCCAGCAGTCGAGGACTAGCGGGAGAGGGAGAGACCCAGTACTTC TRBV6-6 . TRBD2 16 TRBJ2-5
CASSFGDLNTEAFF TGTGCCAGCAGCTTCGGGGATTTGAACACTGAAGCTTTCTTT TRBV5-4 . . 14 TRBJ1-1
CASSPEGIYYGYTF TGTGCCAGCAGCCCCGAGGGCATCTACTATGGCTACACCTTC TRBV3-1/TRBV3-2 . . 14 TRBJ1-2
CASRIDSGNGYEQYF TGTGCCAGCAGAATAGATAGCGGGAACGGGTACGAGCAGTACTTC TRBV6-5 once TRBD2 15 TRBJ2-7
CASGSGGTEAFF TGTGCCAGCGGTTCAGGGGGCACTGAAGCTTTCTTT TRBV28 . TRBD1 12 TRBJ1-1
CASSSERPYNEQFF TGTGCCAGCAGCAGCGAGCGCCCTTACAATGAGCAGTTCTTC TRBV9 . . 14 TRBJ2-1
CASSVGRGLQYF TGTGCCAGCAGCGTAGGTAGGGGTCTGCAGTATTTT TRBV9 . . 12 TRBJ2-3
CASSFEAGNTIYF TGTGCCAGCAGCTTCGAGGCTGGAAACACCATATATTTT TRBV7-6 few . 13 TRBJ1-3
CASSPGGGGNIDYTF TGTGCCAGCAGCCCGGGGGGGGGCGGTAATATCGACTACACCTTC TRBV7-2 . . 15 TRBJ1-2
CASSRTRGNEKLFF TGTGCCAGCTCACGAACCCGGGGAAATGAAAAACTGTTTTTT TRBV18 . . 14 TRBJ1-4
CSVLEGGTSVYEQYF TGCAGCGTTCTAGAGGGGGGAACTAGCGTTTACGAGCAGTACTTC TRBV29-1 . . 15 TRBJ2-7
CASSQDLFGSYEQYF TGTGCCAGCAGCCAAGATCTGTTCGGCTCCTACGAGCAGTACTTC TRBV4-2 . . 15 TRBJ2-7
CATSDGVRTDF TGTGCCACCAGTGATGGGGTCAGGACAGACTTC TRBV24-1 . . 11 TRBJ2-7
CASSVELLQDTSTDTQYF TGTGCCAGCAGCGTAGAGCTACTACAAGATACAAGCACAGATACGCAGTATTTT TRBV9 . . 18 TRBJ2-3
CASRNSIEQYF TGTGCCAGCAGAAACTCAATCGAGCAGTACTTC TRBV6-1 . . 11 TRBJ2-7
CASSLEEPSTDTQYF TGTGCCAGCAGTTTAGAGGAACCTAGCACAGATACGCAGTATTTT TRBV27 . . 15 TRBJ2-3
CASSWGTGQVFEKLFF TGTGCCAGCAGCTGGGGAACGGGACAGGTATTTGAAAAACTGTTTTTT TRBV5-6 . TRBD1 16 TRBJ1-4
CASSLGLAGSYEQYF TGTGCCAGCAGCTTGGGGTTAGCGGGGTCCTACGAGCAGTACTTC TRBV5-6 . TRBD2 15 TRBJ2-7
CASSLSGANVLTF TGTGCCAGCAGCCTCTCTGGGGCCAACGTCCTGACTTTC TRBV27 . . 13 TRBJ2-6